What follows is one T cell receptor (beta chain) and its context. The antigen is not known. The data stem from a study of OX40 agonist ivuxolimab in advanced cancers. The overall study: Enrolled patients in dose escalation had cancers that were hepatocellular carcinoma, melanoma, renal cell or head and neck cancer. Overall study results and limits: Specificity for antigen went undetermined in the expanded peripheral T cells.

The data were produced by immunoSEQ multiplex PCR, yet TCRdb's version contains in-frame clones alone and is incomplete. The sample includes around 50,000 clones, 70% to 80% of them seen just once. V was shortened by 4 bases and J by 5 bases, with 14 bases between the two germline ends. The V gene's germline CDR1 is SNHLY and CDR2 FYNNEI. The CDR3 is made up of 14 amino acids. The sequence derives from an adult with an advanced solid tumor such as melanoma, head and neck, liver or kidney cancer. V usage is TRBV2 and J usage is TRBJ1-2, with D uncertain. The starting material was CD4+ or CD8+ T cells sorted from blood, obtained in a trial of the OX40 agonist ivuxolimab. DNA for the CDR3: TGTGCCAGCAGTGTAGAAAAGGGCCCTTATGGCTACACCTTC. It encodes CASSVEKGPYGYTF.